This T cell receptor (beta chain) was identified in a study of tumor-infiltrating lymphocytes in primary liver carcinoma. Study summary: Tumors measured roughly 4.2 to 10 cm and were stage T1-T3 N0M0.

Using a constant-region primer together with ProtoScript II reverse transcriptase, TCR beta cDNA was made from roughly 500 ng of total RNA. Three-round nested multiplex PCR performed with slightly modified ARM-PCR produced the TCR beta libraries. In the first two PCR rounds, TRBV1-TRBV30 forward primers were paired with a C-beta reverse primer, and each round lasted nine to ten cycles. TCRdb re-called the multiplex PCR reads with MiXCR, one entry per CDR3 protein. The sample carries about 21,000 distinct CDR3 sequences, roughly 70% recorded once. V was trimmed by 0 bases and J by 4 bases, leaving 12 bases between them. The CDR3 is 15 amino acids. Germline lookup yields CDR1 ENHRY and CDR2 SYGVKD. Starting material for RNA and DNA co-extraction consisted of about 20-32 mg of unsorted bulk tissue.

V gene TRBV10-3 combines with J gene TRBJ1-1, with D unclear. The sample taken for sequencing was liver tumor tissue from sampling region 1. Documented subset: tumor region T1, superior pole. The clonotype originates from a man between 35 and 55 years old with primary liver carcinoma and hepatitis B virus infection. In nucleotides, the CDR3 is TGTGCCATCAGTGAGTCTAGGGATATAAGCACTGAAGCTTTCTTT. Its protein product is CAISESRDISTEAFF.